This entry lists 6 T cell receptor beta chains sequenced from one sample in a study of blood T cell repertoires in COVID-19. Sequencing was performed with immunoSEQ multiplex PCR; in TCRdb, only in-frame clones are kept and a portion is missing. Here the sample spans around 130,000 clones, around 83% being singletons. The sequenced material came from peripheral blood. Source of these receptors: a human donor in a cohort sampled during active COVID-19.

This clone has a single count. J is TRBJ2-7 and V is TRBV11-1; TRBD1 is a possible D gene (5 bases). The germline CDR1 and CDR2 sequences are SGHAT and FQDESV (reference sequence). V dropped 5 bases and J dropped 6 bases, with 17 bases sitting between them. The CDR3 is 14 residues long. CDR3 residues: CASSQLQEFGEQYF. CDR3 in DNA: TGTGCCAGCAGCCAGCTACAGGAATTCGGCGAGCAGTACTTC.

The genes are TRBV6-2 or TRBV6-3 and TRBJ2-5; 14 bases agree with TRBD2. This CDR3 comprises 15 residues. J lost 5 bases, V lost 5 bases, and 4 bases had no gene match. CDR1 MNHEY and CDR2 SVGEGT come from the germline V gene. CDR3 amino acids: CASSPRLAGGETQYF. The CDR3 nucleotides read TGTGCCAGCAGTCCGCGACTAGCGGGAGGGGAGACCCAGTACTTC.

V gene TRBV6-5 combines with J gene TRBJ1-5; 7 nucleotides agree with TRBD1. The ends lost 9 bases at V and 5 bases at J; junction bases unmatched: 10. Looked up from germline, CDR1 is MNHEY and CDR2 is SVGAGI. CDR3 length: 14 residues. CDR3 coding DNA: TGTGCCAGTTTTAGGGACAGTGAGCATCAGCCCCAGCATTTT. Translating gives CASFRDSEHQPQHF.

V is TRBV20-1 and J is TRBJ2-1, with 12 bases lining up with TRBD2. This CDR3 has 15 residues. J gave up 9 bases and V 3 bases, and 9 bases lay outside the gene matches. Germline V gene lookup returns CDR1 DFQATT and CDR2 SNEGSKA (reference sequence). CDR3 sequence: CSASGLAGGPGEQFF. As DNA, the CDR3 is TGCAGTGCTAGTGGCCTAGCGGGAGGGCCGGGTGAGCAGTTCTTC.

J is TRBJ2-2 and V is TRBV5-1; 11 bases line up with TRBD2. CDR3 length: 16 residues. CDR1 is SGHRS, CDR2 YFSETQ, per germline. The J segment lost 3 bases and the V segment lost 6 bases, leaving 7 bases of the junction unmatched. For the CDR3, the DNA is TGCGCCAGCACTGGACTAGCGGGCGCTGACACCGGGGAGCTGTTTTTT. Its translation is CASTGLAGADTGELFF.

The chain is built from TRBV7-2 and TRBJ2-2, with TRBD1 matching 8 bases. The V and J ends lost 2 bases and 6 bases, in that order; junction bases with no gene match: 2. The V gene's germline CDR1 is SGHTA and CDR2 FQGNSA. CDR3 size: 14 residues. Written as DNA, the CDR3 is TGTGCCAGCAGCTTAAGGGACAGGTCCGGGGAGCTGTTTTTT. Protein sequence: CASSLRDRSGELFF.